The entry below describes one TCR beta chain. The data were taken from a study of control samples from healthy donors and cancer patients. Profiling relied on immunoSEQ multiplex PCR, and the TCRdb table lists in-frame clones only, not all of them. The table has 210,000 or so clones, roughly nine tenths seen once. CDR1 is SGHNT, CDR2 YYREEE, per germline (reference sequence). The CDR3 sequence is 15 residues long. V lost 0 bases and J 0 bases, leaving 9 bases between the germline ends. The V gene is TRBV5-4, the J gene TRBJ1-1, with D perhaps matching TRBD1 (6 bases). Sequencing used blood. This clonotype was obtained from a man aged 30-40 years in good health. The CDR3 bases are TGTGCCAGCAGCTTGGGGCAGGGGCTGAACACTGAAGCTTTCTTT. It codes for CASSLGQGLNTEAFF.